Listed below are T cell receptor beta chains from one sample, sequenced in a study of beta chain features in type 1 diabetes. Libraries were prepared by immunoSEQ multiplex PCR; TCRdb keeps only in-frame clonotypes and omits some of them. This table holds roughly 340,000 clones, 10% to 15% found once. Sequencing was carried out using naive CD4+ T cells from blood. The source is a woman younger than 35 with type 1 diabetes. CDR3s include the opening cysteine and the closing phenylalanine or tryptophan. D genes are given only for firm matches. The size of a clone is reported for some rows only, either as once, few or many, or as a class for expanded clones.

V gene	D gene	J gene	clone size	CDR3 protein	CDR3 DNA
TRBV28	.	TRBJ2-7	few	CASRSGGLSSYEQYF	TGTGCCAGCAGATCTGGAGGGCTTTCCTCCTACGAGCAGTACTTC
TRBV15	.	TRBJ2-3	.	CATSRDYPARLFTDTQYF	TGTGCCACCAGCAGAGATTATCCTGCCAGGCTTTTCACAGATACGCAGTATTTT
TRBV6-5	.	TRBJ2-1	few	CASSPGWEQFF	TGTGCCAGCAGCCCCGGGTGGGAGCAGTTCTTC
TRBV30	.	TRBJ2-1	.	CAWSIGTYQNEQFF	TGTGCCTGGAGTATTGGGACTTACCAAAATGAGCAGTTCTTC
TRBV29-1	.	TRBJ2-7	.	CSVESDTSRYEQYF	TGCAGCGTTGAATCCGACACCAGCCGCTACGAGCAGTACTTC
TRBV30	TRBD2	TRBJ2-2	.	CAWSPFRTSGRGGGELFF	TGTGCCTGGAGCCCTTTCCGGACTAGCGGGAGAGGCGGCGGGGAGCTGTTTTTT
TRBV6-5	.	TRBJ1-2	.	CASSYVGSHGYTF	TGTGCCAGCAGTTATGTGGGGAGTCACGGCTACACCTTC
TRBV14	.	TRBJ1-2	.	CASSQDLGARYGYTF	TGTGCCAGCAGCCAAGATCTTGGGGCGAGGTATGGCTACACCTTC
TRBV13	.	TRBJ1-1	.	CASSYTGGRLNTEAFF	TGTGCCAGCAGTTATACCGGGGGGCGCTTGAACACTGAAGCTTTCTTT
TRBV6-6	.	TRBJ2-7	.	CASRPWEDSYEQYF	TGTGCCAGCAGACCCTGGGAGGACTCCTACGAGCAGTACTTC
TRBV4-1	.	TRBJ1-1	.	CASSQGRIGASNTEAFF	TGCGCCAGCAGCCAAGGGAGGATTGGTGCTTCGAACACTGAAGCTTTCTTT
TRBV13	.	TRBJ2-3	.	CASSRAGTDTQYF	TGTGCCAGCAGCCGAGCGGGCACAGATACGCAGTATTTT
TRBV4-2	TRBD2	TRBJ2-3	.	CASSQDPPPSAGGTDTQYF	TGTGCCAGCAGCCAAGATCCCCCCCCATCGGCGGGAGGAACAGATACGCAGTATTTT
TRBV25-1	TRBD2	TRBJ2-1	few	CASSDSGGASEQFF	TGTGCCAGCAGTGATAGCGGGGGGGCCAGTGAGCAGTTCTTC
TRBV19	TRBD1	TRBJ1-2	few	CASSISRDRGGYTF	TGTGCCAGTAGTATTTCCCGGGACAGGGGCGGCTACACCTTC
TRBV4-2	TRBD2	TRBJ2-1	few	CATKRTSGSDEQFF	TGTGCCACCAAACGGACTAGCGGGAGCGATGAGCAGTTCTTC
TRBV7-8	.	TRBJ2-3	.	CASSHLTTQPGNTQYF	TGTGCCAGCAGCCACCTTACCACGCAGCCCGGGAATACGCAGTATTTT
TRBV4-3	TRBD2	TRBJ2-3	.	CASSQDFLGLEAQYF	TGCGCCAGCAGCCAAGATTTCCTAGGACTAGAAGCGCAGTATTTT
TRBV6-5	TRBD1	TRBJ1-2	.	CASSLGTGRNYGYTF	TGTGCCAGCAGTCTGGGGACAGGGAGGAACTATGGCTACACCTTC
TRBV20-1	.	TRBJ1-4	few	CSASQEKLFF	TGCAGTGCTAGCCAGGAAAAACTGTTTTTT
TRBV9	TRBD1	TRBJ2-7	few	CASSVGGQGSKGEQYF	TGTGCCAGCAGCGTAGGAGGACAGGGGTCCAAGGGCGAGCAGTACTTC
TRBV7-9	.	TRBJ1-1	.	CASSLEYYRVEGMNTEAFF	TGTGCCAGCAGCTTAGAATATTATCGTGTGGAGGGGATGAACACTGAAGCTTTCTTT
TRBV28	.	TRBJ1-2	.	CASRSTGAGYTF	TGTGCCAGCAGGTCAACTGGAGCTGGCTACACCTTC
TRBV4-3	.	TRBJ2-1	.	CASSQADPRGSVGEQFF	TGCGCCAGCAGCCAAGCAGACCCCAGGGGTTCGGTAGGGGAGCAGTTCTTC
TRBV9	.	TRBJ1-2	.	CASSVEQNYGYTF	TGTGCCAGCAGCGTAGAACAGAACTATGGCTACACCTTC
TRBV5-1	TRBD1	TRBJ1-2	.	CASSQGQGFPYGYTF	TGCGCCAGCAGCCAAGGACAGGGGTTCCCCTATGGCTACACCTTC
TRBV5-6	.	TRBJ1-1	.	CASSLVPTVNTEAFF	TGTGCCAGCAGCTTAGTACCAACAGTGAACACTGAAGCTTTCTTT
TRBV5-1	.	TRBJ2-7	few	CASSLATTYEQYF	TGCGCCAGCAGCTTGGCGACAACCTACGAGCAGTACTTC
TRBV18	TRBD1	TRBJ2-1	.	CASSRGTGGYNEQFF	TGTGCCAGCTCACGGGGGACAGGGGGCTACAATGAGCAGTTCTTC
TRBV9	TRBD2	TRBJ2-5	few	CASSVGGGGETQYF	TGTGCCAGCAGCGTGGGGGGGGGAGGGGAGACCCAGTACTTC
TRBV19	.	TRBJ1-6	few	CASTGERHSPLHF	TGTGCCAGTACGGGGGAGCGGCATTCACCCCTCCACTTT